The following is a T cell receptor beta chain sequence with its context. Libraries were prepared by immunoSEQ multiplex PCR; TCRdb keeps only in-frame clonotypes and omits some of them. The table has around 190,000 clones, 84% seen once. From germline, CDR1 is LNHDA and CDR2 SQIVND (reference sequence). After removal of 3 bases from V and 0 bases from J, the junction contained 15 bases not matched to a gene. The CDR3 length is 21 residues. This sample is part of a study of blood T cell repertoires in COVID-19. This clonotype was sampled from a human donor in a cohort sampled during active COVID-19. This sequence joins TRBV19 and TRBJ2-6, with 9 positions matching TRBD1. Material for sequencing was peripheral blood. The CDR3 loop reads CASSILIGQGSARSGANVLTF. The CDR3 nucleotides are TGTGCCAGTAGTATCTTAATCGGACAGGGGTCCGCCCGCTCTGGGGCCAACGTCCTGACTTTC.